The entry below describes one T cell receptor (beta chain). The source of the sample is a study of blood T cell repertoires in COVID-19. About the research overall: COVID-19 samples collected from the United States, Italy and Spain covered acute and convalescent phases. PBMCs, B-cell-depleted T cells, or T cells provided the cDNA or gDNA that made up the material.

Clinical history as reported by participants underpinned cohort assignment. Cohort 3 donors counted as recovered after two negative PCRs, clearance, or resolved symptoms. Some clones are missing from TCRdb's copy, which holds only in-frame ones; the method was immunoSEQ multiplex PCR. Of a few hundred thousand clones detected, around four fifths appear once; the ten largest clones hold over 4.5%. This TCR came from a woman in her fifties or sixties who had recovered from COVID-19. Material for sequencing was PBMCs or T cells enriched from blood (not recorded which).

CDR3 residues: CASSGTGGNGYTF. The CDR3 DNA reads as TGTGCCAGCAGCGGGACAGGGGGCAATGGCTACACCTTC. This chain uses TRBV7-3 with TRBJ1-2; TRBD1 matches at 12 bases. The V gene end was trimmed by 5 bases and the J gene end by 6 bases; junction bases not matched to a gene: 1. The CDR3 extends over 13 amino acids. Per the germline V gene, CDR1 is SGHTA and CDR2 is FQGTGA. The entire variable domain, with the rest obtained from reference TRBV7-3 and TRBJ1-2, is as follows: GAGVSQTPSNKVTEKGKYVELRCDPISGHTALYWYRQSLGQGPEFLIYFQGTGAADDSGLPNDRFFAVRPEGSVSTLKIQRTERGDSAVYLCASSGTGGNGYTFGSGTRLTVV.